This TCR beta chain came from a study of molecular identifiers for immune sequencing clone quantification (dated by TCRdb to the late 2010s). For the study in its entirety: In a replicate experiment, RNA from about 19,000 or 110,000 naive CD8 T cells was split into five aliquots, four of which were sequenced. CD8 T cells were used in a methods study to benchmark molecular-identifier clustering-based TCR repertoire sequencing (MIDCIRS) and TCR RNA copy counting.

Points the paper makes about the study in general: Highly expanded clone sizes could be underestimated because identical TCR molecules may share a barcode. Spiked-in Jurkat TCR RNA (about 10 copies' worth), which is not part of the donor repertoire, was contained in the naive libraries. Modeling estimated around 3 recovered TCR RNA copies per cell, compared with about ten by digital PCR, which implies roughly 30% capture efficiency. A single cell's worth of spiked-in Jurkat TCR RNA was reported detectable even among some 920,000 naive CD8 T cells. When barcode sub-clustering was left out, chimeric consensus sequences inflated TCR diversity, with chimeras reaching as high as 47%. In CMV-specific effector cells, clones with more than 20 RNA copies contained over 97% of molecules, whereas in naive cells such clones contained under 1% of molecules.

Naive CD8 T cell libraries were made from approximately 20,000 to 1,000,000 sorted cells using 10%, 30% or 50% of purified RNA. Naive CD8 T cells were FACS-sorted as CD8+CD4-CCR7+CD45RA+ on a BD FACSAria II into RLT Plus buffer. To test detection sensitivity, Jurkat RNA equal to approximately 10 TCR copies was added to samples of 20,000-1,000,000 naive CD8 T cells. CD8 T cells were enriched with RosetteSep CD8+ T Cell Enrichment Cocktail and Ficoll-Paque, followed by ACK red cell lysis. Measured from the cysteine to the phenylalanine, the CDR3 is 17 residues long. Only CDR3 DNA is held: 51 bases, read in frame from base 1. Looking up the germline V gene yields CDR1 MDHEN and CDR2 SYDVKM. On this clonotype itself: Its target antigen remains unknown. Mismatch with germline at one junction end may stem from a read error.

Libraries were constructed by PCR. Sequencer: NextSeq 500. Preparation of bulk TCR libraries followed a previously described approach, with the TCR primers listed in Table S5. The Qiagen AllPrep DNA/RNA kit was used to purify total RNA. Before any analysis, reads coming from multiple sequencing runs of the same library were combined into one pool. As for the authors' bioinformatics: Reads were retained only if an exact TCR constant sequence was present, and the retained reads were trimmed to 150 nt and grouped according to their 12-nt molecular barcodes. Reads in each barcode group were sub-clustered using a 15% Levenshtein threshold, and a quality-weighted consensus sequence was built for each RNA molecule. Non-functional sequences were excluded, and lower-count sequences lying one edit away from another sequence were also excluded. On the basis of fitting two negative binomial distributions, barcode sub-clusters with fewer than 20% of the maximum read count were discarded. The raw public data were reprocessed by TCRdb itself: fastp quality trimming at Q25, MiXCR clonotype calling, in-frame beta chains only. Records with the same CDR3 protein are collapsed into one entry carrying the most frequent genes and DNA. None of the V and J calls come from the authors' own analysis; TCRdb made them. For this sample there are approximately 320,000 distinct CDR3 sequences; roughly 24% appear just once. About 0.7% of the sample is held by the ten biggest clonotypes.

The receptor was isolated from a human donor in good health. Some libraries in this study had Jurkat cell RNA spiked in. Recombination connected TRBV28 to TRBJ2-2; 9 bases in the junction line up with TRBD2. The specimen sequenced was naive CD8+ T cells from blood, with Jurkat cell RNA spiked in. This specimen's cell subset or site label, interpreted: FACS-sorted CD8+CD4-CCR7+CD45RA+ naive T cells. The DNA sequence reads TGTGCCGGCAGTCGACTTAGCGGGAGCTTAGTCACCGGGGAGCTGTTTTTT. The resulting protein is CAGSRLSGSLVTGELFF.